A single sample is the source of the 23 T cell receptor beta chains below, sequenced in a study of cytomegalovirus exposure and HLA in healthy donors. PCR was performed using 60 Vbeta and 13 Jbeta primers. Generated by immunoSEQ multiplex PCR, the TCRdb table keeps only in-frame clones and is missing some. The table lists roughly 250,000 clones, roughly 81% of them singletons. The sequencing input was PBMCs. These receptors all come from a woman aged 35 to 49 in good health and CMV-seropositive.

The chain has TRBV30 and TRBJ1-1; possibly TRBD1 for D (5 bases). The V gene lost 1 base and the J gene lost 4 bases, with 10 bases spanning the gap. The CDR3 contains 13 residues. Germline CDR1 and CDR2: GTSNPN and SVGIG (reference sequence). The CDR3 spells CAWSARVGTEAFF. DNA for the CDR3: TGTGCCTGGAGTGCCAGGGTTGGCACTGAAGCTTTCTTT.

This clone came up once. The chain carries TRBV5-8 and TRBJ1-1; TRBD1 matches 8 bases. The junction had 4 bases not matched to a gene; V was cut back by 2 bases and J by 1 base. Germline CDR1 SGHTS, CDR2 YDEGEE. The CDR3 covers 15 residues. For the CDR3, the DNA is TGTGCCAGCAGCTTAACCGGGACAGGGAACACTGAAGCTTTCTTT. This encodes CASSLTGTGNTEAFF.

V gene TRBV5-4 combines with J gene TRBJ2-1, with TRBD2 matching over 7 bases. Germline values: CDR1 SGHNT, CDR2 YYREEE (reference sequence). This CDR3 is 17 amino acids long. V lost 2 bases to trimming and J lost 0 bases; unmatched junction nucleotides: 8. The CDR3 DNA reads TGTGCCAGCAGCTTATATCTAGCGGCCGGCTCCTACAATGAGCAGTTCTTC. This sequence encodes CASSLYLAAGSYNEQFF.

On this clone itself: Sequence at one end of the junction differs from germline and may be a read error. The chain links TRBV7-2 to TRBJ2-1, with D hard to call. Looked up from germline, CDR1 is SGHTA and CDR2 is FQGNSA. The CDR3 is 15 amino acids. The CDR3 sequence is CASNLGGSSYNEQFF. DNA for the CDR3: TGTGCCAGCAACTTAGGCGGAAGCTCCTACAATGAGCAGTTCTTC.

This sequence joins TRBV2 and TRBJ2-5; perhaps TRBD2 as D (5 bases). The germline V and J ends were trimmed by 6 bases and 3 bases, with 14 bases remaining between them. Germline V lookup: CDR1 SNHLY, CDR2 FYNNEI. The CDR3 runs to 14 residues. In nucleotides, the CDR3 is TGTGCCAGCAGGAGATCTAACGGGGAAGAGACCCAGTACTTC. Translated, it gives CASRRSNGEETQYF. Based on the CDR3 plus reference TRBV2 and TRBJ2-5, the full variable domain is EPEVTQTPSHQVTQMGQEVILRCVPISNHLYFYWYRQILGQKVEFLVSFYNNEISEKSEIFDDQFSVERPDGSNFTLKIRSTKLEDSAMYFCASRRSNGEETQYFGPGTRLLVL.

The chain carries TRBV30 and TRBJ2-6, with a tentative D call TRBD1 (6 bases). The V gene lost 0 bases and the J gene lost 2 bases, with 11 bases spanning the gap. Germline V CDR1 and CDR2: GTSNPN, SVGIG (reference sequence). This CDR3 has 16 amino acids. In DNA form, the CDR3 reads TGTGCCTGGAGTGTAAGGGGGATTGCTGGGGCCAACGTCCTGACTTTC. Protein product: CAWSVRGIAGANVLTF.

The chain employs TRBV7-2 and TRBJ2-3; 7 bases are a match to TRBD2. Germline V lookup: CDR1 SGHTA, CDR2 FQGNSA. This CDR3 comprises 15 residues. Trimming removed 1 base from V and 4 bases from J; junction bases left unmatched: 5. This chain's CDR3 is CASSLGGGVADTQYF. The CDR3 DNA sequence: TGTGCCAGCAGCTTAGGGGGGGGAGTGGCAGATACGCAGTATTTT. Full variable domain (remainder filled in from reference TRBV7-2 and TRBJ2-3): GAGVSQSPSNKVTEKGKDVELRCDPISGHTALYWYRQSLGQGLEFLIYFQGNSAPDKSGLPSDRFSAERTGGSVSTLTIQRTQQEDSAVYLCASSLGGGVADTQYFGPGTRLTVL.

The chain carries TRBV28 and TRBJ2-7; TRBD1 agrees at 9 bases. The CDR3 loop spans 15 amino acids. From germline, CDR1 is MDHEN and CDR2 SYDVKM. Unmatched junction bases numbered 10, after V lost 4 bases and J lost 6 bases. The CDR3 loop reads CASSSQGAGTGEQYF. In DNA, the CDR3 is TGTGCCAGCAGTTCACAGGGGGCTGGGACTGGCGAGCAGTACTTC.

The CDR3 sequence: CAIRVPGANVLTF. CDR3 sequence (DNA): TGTGCCATCCGAGTCCCTGGGGCCAACGTCCTGACTTTC. The chain carries TRBV6-6 and TRBJ2-6, with D unclear. The CDR3 length is 13 residues. CDR1 is MNHNY and CDR2 is SVGAGI in the germline V gene (reference sequence). Trimming removed 10 bases at V and 2 bases at J, with 9 bases between.

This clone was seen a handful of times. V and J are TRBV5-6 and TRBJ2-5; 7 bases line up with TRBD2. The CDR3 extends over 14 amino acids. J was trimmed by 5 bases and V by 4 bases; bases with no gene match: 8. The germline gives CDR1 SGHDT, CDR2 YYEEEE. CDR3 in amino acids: CASSAILAFETQYF. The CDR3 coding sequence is TGTGCCAGCAGCGCCATACTAGCGTTTGAGACCCAGTACTTC.

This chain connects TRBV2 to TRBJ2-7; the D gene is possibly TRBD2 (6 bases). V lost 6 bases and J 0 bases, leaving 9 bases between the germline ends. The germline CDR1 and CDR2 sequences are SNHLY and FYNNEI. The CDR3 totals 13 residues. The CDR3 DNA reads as TGTGCCAGCAGGGGGACTGACTCCTACGAGCAGTACTTC. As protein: CASRGTDSYEQYF.

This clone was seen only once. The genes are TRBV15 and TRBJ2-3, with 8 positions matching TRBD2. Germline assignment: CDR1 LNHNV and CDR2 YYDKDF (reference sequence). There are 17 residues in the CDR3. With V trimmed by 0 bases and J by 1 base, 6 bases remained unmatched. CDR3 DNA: TGTGCCACCAGCAGAGATCTGGCGGGGGGACGCACAGATACGCAGTATTTT. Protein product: CATSRDLAGGRTDTQYF.

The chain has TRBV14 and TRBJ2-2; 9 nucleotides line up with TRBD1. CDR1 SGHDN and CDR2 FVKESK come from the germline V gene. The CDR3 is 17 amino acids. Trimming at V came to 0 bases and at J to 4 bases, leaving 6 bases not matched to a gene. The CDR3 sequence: CASSQEDRGGITGELFF. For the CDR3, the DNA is TGTGCCAGCAGCCAAGAGGACAGGGGAGGGATCACCGGGGAGCTGTTTTTT.

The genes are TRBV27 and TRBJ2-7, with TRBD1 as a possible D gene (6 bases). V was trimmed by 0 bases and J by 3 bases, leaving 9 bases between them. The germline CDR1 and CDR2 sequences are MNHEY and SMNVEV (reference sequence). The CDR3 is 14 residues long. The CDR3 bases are TGTGCCAGCAGTTTATCTTTACAGGGCTACGAGCAGTACTTC. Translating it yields CASSLSLQGYEQYF.

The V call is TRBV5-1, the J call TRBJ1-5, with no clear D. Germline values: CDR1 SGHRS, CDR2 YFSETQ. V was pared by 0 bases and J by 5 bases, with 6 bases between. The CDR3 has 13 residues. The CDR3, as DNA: TGCGCCAGCAGCTTGGTCCCGGATCAGCCCCAGCATTTT. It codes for CASSLVPDQPQHF.

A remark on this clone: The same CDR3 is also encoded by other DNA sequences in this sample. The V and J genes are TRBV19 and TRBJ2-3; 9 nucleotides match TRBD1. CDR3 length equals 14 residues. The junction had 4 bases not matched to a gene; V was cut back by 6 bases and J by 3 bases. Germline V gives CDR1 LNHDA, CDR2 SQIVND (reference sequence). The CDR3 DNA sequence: TGTGCCAGTAGCCCGGGGACAGGGACAGATACGCAGTATTTT. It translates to CASSPGTGTDTQYF.

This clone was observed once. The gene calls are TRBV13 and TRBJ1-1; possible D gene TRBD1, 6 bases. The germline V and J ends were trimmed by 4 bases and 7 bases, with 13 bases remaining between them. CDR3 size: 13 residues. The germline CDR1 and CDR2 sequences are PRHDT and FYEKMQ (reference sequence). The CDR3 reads CASSSTGSSEAFF. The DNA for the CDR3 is TGTGCCAGCAGCTCAACAGGGTCCAGTGAAGCTTTCTTT.

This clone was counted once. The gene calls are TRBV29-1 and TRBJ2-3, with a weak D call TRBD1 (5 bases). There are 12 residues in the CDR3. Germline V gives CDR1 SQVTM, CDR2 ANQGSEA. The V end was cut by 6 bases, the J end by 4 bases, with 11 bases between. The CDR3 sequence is CSVATGSDTQYF. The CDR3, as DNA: TGCAGCGTCGCTACAGGTTCAGATACGCAGTATTTT.

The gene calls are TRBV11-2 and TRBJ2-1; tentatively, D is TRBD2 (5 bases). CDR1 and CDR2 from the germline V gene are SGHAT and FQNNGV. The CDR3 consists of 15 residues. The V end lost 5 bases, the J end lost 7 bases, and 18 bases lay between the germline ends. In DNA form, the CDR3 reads TGTGCCAGCAGCCCTAGCCCTCGGACGAAGAATGAGCAGTTCTTC. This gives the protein CASSPSPRTKNEQFF.

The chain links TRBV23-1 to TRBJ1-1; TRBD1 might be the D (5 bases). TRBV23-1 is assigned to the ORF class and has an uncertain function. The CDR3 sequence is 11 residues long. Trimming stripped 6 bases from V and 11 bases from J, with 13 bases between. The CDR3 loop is CASSETVGAFF. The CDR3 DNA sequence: TGCGCCAGCAGCGAGACAGTGGGGGCTTTCTTT.

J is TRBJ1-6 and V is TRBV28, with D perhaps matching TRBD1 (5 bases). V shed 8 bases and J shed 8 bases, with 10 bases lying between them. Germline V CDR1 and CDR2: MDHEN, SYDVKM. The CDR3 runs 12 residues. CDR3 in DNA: TGTGCCAGCTGGGGGGGGTATTCACCCCTCCACTTT. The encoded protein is CASWGGYSPLHF.

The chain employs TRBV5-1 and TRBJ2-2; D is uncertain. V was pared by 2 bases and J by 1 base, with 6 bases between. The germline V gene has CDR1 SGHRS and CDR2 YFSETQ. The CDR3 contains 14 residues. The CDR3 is CASSFGQNTGELFF. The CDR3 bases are TGCGCCAGCAGCTTTGGCCAGAACACCGGGGAGCTGTTTTTT.

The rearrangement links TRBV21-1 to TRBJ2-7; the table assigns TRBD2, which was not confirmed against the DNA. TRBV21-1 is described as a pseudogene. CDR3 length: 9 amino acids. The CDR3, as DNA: TGTGCCGAGACCTACGAGCAGTACTTC. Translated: CAETYEQYF.